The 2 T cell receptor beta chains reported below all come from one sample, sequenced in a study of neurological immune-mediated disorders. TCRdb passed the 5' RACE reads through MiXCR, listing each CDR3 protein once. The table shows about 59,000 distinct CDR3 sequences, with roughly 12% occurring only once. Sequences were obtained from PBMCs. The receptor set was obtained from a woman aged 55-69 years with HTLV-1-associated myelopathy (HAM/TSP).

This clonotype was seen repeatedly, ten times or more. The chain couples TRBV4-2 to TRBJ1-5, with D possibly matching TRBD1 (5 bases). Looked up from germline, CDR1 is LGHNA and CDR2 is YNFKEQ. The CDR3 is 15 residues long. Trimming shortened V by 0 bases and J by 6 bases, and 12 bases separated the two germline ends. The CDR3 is CASSQEGNQGQPQHF. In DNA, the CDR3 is TGTGCCAGCAGCCAAGAGGGCAACCAGGGTCAGCCCCAGCATTTT.

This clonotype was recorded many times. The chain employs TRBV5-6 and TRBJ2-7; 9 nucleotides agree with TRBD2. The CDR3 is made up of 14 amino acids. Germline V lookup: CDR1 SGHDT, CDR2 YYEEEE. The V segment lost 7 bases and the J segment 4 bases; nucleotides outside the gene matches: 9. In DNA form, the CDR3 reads TGTGCCAGCTCTTCCGGACTAGCGTGGTACGAGCAGTACTTC. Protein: CASSSGLAWYEQYF.